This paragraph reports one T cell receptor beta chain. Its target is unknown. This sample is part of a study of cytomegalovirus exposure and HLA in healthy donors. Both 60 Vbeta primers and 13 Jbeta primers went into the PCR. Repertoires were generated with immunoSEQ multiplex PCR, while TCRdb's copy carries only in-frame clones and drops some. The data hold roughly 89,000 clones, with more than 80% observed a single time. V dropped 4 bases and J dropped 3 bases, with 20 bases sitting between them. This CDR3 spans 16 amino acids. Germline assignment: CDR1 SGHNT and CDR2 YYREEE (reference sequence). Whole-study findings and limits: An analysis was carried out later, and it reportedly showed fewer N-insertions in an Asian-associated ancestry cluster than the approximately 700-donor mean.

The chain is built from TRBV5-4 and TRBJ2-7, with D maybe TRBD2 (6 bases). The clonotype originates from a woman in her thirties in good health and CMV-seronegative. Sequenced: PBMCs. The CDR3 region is CASSPGRGSLYYEQYF. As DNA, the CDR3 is TGTGCCAGCAGCCCCGGGCGGGGCAGCTTGTACTACGAGCAGTACTTC.